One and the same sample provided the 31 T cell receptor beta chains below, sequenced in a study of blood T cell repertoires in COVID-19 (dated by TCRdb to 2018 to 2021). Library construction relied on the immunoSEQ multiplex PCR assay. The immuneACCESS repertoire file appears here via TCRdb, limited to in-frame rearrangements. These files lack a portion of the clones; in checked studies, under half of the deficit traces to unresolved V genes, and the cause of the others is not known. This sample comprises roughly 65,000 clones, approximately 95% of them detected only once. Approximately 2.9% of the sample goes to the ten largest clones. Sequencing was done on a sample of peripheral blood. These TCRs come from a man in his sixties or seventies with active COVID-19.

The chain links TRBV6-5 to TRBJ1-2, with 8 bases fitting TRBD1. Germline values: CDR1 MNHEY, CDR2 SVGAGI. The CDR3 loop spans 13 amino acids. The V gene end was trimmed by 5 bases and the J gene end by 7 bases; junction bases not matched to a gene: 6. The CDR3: CASSIRQGFGYTF. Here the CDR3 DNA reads TGTGCCAGCAGTATCAGACAGGGGTTTGGCTACACCTTC.

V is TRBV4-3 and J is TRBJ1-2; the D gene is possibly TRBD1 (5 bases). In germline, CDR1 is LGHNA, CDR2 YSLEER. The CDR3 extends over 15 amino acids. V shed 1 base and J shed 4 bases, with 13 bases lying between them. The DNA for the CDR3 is TGCGCCAGCAGCCAAGGACCATTGGGGCCCTATGGCTACACCTTC. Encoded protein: CASSQGPLGPYGYTF.

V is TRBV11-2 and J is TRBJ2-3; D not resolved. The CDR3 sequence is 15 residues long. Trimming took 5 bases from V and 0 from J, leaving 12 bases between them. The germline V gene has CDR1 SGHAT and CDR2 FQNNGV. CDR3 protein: CASSRTELSTDTQYF. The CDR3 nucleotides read TGTGCCAGCAGCCGTACCGAACTCAGCACAGATACGCAGTATTTT.

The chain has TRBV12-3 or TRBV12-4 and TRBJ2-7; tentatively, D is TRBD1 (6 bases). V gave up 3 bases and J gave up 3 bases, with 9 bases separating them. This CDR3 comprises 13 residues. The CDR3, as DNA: TGTGCCAGCAGTTTCGGACAGAACTACGAGCAGTACGTC. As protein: CASSFGQNYEQYV.

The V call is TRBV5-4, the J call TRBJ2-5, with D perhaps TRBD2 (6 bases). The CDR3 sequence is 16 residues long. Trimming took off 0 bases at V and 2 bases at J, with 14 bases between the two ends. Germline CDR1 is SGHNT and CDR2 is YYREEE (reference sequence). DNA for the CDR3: TGTGCCAGCAGCTTGGAGGAGGGGCGTATACAAGAGACCCAGTACTTC. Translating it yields CASSLEEGRIQETQYF.

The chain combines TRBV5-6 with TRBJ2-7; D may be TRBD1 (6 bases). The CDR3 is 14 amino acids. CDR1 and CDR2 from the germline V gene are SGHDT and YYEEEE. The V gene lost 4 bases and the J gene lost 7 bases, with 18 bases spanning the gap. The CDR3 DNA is TGTGCCAGCAGCCTACAGGGTCCAGCGCGGGAGCAGTACTTC. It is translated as CASSLQGPAREQYF. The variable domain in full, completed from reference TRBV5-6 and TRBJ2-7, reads DAGVTQSPTHLIKTRGQQVTLRCSPKSGHDTVSWYQQALGQGPQFIFQYYEEEERQRGNFPDRFSGHQFPNYSSELNVNALLLGDSALYLCASSLQGPAREQYFGPGTRLTVT.

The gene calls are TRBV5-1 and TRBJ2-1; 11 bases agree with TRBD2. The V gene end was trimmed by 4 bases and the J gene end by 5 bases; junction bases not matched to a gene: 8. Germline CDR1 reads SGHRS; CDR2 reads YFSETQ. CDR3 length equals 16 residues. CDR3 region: CASSEASGGRNNEQFF. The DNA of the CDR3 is TGCGCCAGCAGCGAGGCTAGCGGGGGGCGGAACAATGAGCAGTTCTTC.

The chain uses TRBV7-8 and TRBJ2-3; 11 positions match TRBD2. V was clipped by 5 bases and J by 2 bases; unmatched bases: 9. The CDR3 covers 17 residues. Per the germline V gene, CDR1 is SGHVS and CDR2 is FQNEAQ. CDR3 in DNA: TGTGCCAGCAGCCCGGACATAGCGGGGGGGGTCACAGATACGCAGTATTTT. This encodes CASSPDIAGGVTDTQYF.

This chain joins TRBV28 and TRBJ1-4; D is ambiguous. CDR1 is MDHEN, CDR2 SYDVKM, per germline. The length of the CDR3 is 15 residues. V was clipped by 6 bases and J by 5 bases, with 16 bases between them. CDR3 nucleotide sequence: TGTGCCAGCAGCCCGGGGTCCGTCTACAATGAAAAACTGTTTTTT. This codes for CASSPGSVYNEKLFF.

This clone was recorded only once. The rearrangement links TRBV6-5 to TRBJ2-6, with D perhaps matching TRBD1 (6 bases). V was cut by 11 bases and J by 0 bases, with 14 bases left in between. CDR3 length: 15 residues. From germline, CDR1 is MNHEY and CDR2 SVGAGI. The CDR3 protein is CAGEGQTSGANVLTF. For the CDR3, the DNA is TGTGCCGGAGAAGGACAGACCTCTGGGGCCAACGTCCTGACTTTC.

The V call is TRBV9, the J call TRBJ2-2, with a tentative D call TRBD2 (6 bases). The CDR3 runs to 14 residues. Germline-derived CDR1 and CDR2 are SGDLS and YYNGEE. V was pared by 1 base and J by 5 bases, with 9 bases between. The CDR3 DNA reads TGTGCCAGCAGCGTATTGGGGGGTACCGGGGAGCTGTTTTTT. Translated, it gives CASSVLGGTGELFF.

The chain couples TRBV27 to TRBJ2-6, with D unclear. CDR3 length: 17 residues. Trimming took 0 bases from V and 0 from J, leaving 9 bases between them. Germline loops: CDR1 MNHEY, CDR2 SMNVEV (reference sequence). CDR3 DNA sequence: TGTGCCAGCAGTTTATCCAGATTAGCCTCTGGGGCCAACGTCCTGACTTTC. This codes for CASSLSRLASGANVLTF.

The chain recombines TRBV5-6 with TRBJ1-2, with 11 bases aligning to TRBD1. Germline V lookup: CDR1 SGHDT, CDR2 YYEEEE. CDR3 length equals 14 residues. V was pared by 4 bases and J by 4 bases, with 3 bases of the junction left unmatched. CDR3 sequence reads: CASSDGQGAYGYTF. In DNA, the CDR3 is TGTGCCAGCAGCGATGGACAGGGGGCCTATGGCTACACCTTC.

DNA for the CDR3: TGTGCCAGCAGCTCTCACGGACAGGGGGGAGGAGATACGCAGTATTTT. Residues: CASSSHGQGGGDTQYF. J is TRBJ2-3 and V is TRBV11-3; 10 positions agree with TRBD1. With 4 bases clipped from V and 5 bases from J, the junction kept 9 bases outside the gene matches. The CDR3 runs 16 residues. Germline V gives CDR1 SGHNT, CDR2 YENEEA.

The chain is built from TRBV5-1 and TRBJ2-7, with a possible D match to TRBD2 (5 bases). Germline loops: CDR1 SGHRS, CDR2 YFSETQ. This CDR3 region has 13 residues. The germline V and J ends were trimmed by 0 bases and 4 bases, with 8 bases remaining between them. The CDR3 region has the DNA TGCGCCAGCAGCTTGGTTCCGGGGTACGAGCAGTACGTC. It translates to CASSLVPGYEQYV.

As DNA, the CDR3 is TGTGCCAGCAGCCAAGGACAGGGGGTCTCCTACGAGCAGTACTTC. It is translated as CASSQGQGVSYEQYF. The chain combines TRBV3-1 (or the pseudogene TRBV3-2) with TRBJ2-7; 9 bases are shared with TRBD1. Trimming at V came to 1 base and at J to 0 bases, leaving 1 base not matched to a gene. CDR1 LGHDT and CDR2 YNNKEL come from the germline V gene (reference sequence). The CDR3 spans 15 residues.

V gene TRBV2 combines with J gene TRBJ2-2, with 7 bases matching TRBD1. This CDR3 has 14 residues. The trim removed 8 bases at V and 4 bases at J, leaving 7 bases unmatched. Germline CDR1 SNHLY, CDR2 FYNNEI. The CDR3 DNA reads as TGTGCCAGCCTTAGGGGGCAACGCACCGGGGAGCTGTTTTTT. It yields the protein CASLRGQRTGELFF.

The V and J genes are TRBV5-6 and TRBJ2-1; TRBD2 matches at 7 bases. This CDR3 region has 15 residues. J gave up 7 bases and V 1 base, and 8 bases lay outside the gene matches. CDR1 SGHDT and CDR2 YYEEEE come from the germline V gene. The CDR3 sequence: CASSLRSGVGNEQFF. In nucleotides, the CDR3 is TGTGCCAGCAGCTTGAGAAGCGGGGTTGGGAATGAGCAGTTCTTC.

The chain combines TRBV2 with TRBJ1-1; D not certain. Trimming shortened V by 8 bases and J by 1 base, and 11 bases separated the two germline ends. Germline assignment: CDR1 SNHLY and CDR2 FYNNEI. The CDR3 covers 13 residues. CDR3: CASVFFPNTEAFF. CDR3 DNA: TGTGCCAGCGTTTTCTTTCCGAACACTGAAGCTTTCTTT. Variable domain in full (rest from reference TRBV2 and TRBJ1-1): EPEVTQTPSHQVTQMGQEVILRCVPISNHLYFYWYRQILGQKVEFLVSFYNNEISEKSEIFDDQFSVERPDGSNFTLKIRSTKLEDSAMYFCASVFFPNTEAFFGQGTRLTVV.

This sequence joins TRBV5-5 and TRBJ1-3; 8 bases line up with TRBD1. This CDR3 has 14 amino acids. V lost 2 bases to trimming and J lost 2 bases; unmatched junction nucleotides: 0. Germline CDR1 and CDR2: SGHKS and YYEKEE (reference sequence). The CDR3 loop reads CASSLQGAGNTIYF. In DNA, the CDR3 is TGTGCCAGCAGCTTACAGGGGGCTGGAAACACCATATATTTT.

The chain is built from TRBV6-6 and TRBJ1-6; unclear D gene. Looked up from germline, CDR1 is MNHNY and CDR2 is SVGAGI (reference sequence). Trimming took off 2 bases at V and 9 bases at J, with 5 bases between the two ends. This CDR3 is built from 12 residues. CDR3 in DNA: TGTGCCAGCAGTTACAACACTTCACCCCTCCACTTT. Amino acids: CASSYNTSPLHF.

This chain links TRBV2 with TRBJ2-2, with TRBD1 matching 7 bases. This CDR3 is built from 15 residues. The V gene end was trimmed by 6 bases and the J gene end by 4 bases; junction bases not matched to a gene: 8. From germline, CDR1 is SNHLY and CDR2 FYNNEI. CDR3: CASSRQGSGTGELFF. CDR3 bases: TGTGCCAGCAGCCGACAGGGTAGTGGCACCGGGGAGCTGTTTTTT.

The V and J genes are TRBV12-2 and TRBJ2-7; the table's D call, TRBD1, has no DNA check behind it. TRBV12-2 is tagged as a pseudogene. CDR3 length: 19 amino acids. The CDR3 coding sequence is TGTGCAAGTCGACGACAGGGGTTAGACCCACCCGGAAGTTTCTACGAGCAGTACGTC. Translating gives CASRRQGLDPPGSFYEQYV.

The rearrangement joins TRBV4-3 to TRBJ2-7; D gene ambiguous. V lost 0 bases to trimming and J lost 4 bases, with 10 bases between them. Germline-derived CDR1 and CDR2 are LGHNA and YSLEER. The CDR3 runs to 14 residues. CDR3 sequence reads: CASSQDRFGYEQYF. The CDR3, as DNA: TGCGCCAGCAGCCAAGACAGGTTTGGTTACGAGCAGTACTTC.

The CDR3 spells CASSRTASGGATATDTQYF. For the CDR3, the DNA is TGCGCCAGCAGCCGGACGGCGAGCGGGGGGGCGACGGCGACAGATACGCAGTATTTT. The chain employs TRBV4-3 and TRBJ2-3; 10 nucleotides agree with TRBD2. The CDR3 loop spans 19 amino acids. Germline CDR1 and CDR2: LGHNA and YSLEER. V shed 4 bases, J shed 3 bases, and the junction held 16 bases outside the gene matches.

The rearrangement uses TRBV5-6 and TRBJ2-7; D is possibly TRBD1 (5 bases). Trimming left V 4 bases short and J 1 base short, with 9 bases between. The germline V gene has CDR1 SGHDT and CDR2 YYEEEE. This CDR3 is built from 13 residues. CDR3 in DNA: TGTGCCAGCAGCCCCACAGGTTCCTACGAGCAGTACTTC. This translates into CASSPTGSYEQYF.

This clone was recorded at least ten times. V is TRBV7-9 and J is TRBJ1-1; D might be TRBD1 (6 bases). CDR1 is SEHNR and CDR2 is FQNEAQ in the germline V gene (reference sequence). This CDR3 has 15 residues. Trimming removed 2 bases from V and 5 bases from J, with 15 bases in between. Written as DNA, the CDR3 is TGTGCCAGCAGCTTACAAACAGGGATGGGAACTGAAGCTTTCTTT. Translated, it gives CASSLQTGMGTEAFF.

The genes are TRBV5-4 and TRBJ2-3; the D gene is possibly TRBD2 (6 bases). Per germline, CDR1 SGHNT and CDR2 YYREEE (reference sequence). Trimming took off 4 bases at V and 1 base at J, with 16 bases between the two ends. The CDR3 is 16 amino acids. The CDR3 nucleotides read TGTGCCAGCAGCGTGAGACTAGGTCCGGGCACAGATACGCAGTATTTT. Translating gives CASSVRLGPGTDTQYF.

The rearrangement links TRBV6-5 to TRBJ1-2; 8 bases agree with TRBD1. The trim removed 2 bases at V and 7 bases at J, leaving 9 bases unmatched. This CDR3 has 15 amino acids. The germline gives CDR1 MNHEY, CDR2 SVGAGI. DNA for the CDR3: TGTGCCAGCAGTTACGTCGGACAGGGAAGTAGTGGCTACACCTTC. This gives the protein CASSYVGQGSSGYTF.

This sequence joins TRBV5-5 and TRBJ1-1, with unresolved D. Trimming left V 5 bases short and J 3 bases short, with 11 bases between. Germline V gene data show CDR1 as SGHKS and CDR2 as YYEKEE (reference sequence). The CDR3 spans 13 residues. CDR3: CASSLGRYTEAFF. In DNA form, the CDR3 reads TGTGCCAGCAGTCTCGGGAGGTACACTGAAGCTTTCTTT.

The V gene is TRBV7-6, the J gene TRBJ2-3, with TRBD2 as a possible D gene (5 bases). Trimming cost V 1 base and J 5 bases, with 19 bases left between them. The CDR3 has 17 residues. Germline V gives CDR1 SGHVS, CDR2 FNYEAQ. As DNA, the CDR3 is TGTGCCAGCAGCTTAGTTCTGAGTCGGCTAGCTGGAGATACGCAGTATTTT. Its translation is CASSLVLSRLAGDTQYF.